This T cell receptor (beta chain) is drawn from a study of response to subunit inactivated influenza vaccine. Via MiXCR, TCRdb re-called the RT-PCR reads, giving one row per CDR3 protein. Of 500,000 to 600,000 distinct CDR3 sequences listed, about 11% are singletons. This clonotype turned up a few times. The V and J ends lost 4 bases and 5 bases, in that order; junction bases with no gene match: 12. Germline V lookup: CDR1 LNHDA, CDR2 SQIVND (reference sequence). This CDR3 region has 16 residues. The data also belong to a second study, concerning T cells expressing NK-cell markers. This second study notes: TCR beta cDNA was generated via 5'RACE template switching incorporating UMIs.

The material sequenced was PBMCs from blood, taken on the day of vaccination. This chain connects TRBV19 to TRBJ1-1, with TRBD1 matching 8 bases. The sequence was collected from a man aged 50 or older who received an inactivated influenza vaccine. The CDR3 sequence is CASSRRTGSGKTEAFF. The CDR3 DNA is TGTGCCAGTAGTAGAAGGACAGGGAGTGGGAAAACTGAAGCTTTCTTT. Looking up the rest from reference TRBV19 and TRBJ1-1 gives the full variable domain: DGGITQSPKYLFRKEGQNVTLSCEQNLNHDAMYWYRQDPGQGLRLIYYSQIVNDFQKGDIAEGYSVSREKKESFPLTVTSAQKNPTAFYLCASSRRTGSGKTEAFFGQGTRLTVV.